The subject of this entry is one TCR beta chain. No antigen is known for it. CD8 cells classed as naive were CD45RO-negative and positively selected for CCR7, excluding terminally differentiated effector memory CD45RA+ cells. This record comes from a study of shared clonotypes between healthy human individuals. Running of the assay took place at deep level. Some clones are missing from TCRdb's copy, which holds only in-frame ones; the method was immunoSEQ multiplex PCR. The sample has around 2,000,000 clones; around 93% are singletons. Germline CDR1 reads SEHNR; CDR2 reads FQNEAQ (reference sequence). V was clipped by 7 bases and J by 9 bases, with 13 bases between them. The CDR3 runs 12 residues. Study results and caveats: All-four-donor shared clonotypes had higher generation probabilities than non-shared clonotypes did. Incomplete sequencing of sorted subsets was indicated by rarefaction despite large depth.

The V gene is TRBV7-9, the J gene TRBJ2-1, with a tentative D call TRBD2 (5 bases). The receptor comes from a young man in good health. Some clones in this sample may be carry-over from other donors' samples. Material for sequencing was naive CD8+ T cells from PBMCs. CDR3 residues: CASIKPGVEQFF. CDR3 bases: TGTGCCAGCATCAAGCCCGGGGTTGAGCAGTTCTTC.